This T cell receptor beta chain was sequenced for a study of Graves' ophthalmopathy and Graves' hyperthyroidism. A duration under 3 months, NOSPECS ≥4, CAS ≥3 and moderate-to-severe activity characterized the donors with ophthalmopathy. This clonotype was counted ten times or more. Antigen unknown. Study results and caveats: Blood was where most expanded thyroid clonotypes above 0.001 frequency also turned up.

The study amplified TCR beta CDR3 regions using RNA transcripts. Following a first-round RT-PCR that used HTBI primers, a second-round multiplex PCR was carried out. TCRdb re-derived calls from the multiplex PCR reads in MiXCR, one entry per CDR3 protein. The sample records some 200,000 distinct CDR3 sequences, under 30% being singletons. V was clipped by 5 bases and J by 5 bases, with 12 bases between them. CDR1 and CDR2 from the germline V gene are MNHEY and SMNVEV (reference sequence). The length of the CDR3 is 13 residues. This TCR derives from a man between 45 and 60 years old with Graves' ophthalmopathy. The source material was peripheral blood. The chain has TRBV27 and TRBJ1-1; D gene uncertain. In nucleotides, the CDR3 is TGTGCCAGCAGTGAAATGTGGGGTACTGAAGCTTTCTTT. Translation: CASSEMWGTEAFF.